Below, 31 T cell receptor beta chains from the same sample are listed, as sequenced in a study of beta chain features in type 1 diabetes. Reverse transcription of all isolated RNA meant that expressed TCRB transcripts were sequenced. Assay used: immunoSEQ multiplex PCR; TCRdb lists only in-frame clones, some missing. The table lists under 250,000 clones, 14% of them singletons. The study, taken as a whole, reports: Moderate yet significant TCRB CDR3 shortening was seen in Type 1 diabetes patients in all four CD4+ subsets.

Their antigens remain unidentified. The sequenced sample consisted of naive CD4+ T cells from blood. All receptors derive from a man aged 25-45 years with type 1 diabetes.

This sequence joins TRBV6-1 and TRBJ2-7; possibly TRBD2 for D (5 bases). Trimming removed 6 bases from V and 5 bases from J, with 14 bases in between. There are 13 residues in the CDR3. CDR1 is MNHNS, CDR2 SASEGT, per germline. CDR3 region: CASSRKEADEQYF. The CDR3 region has the DNA TGTGCCAGCAGCCGGAAGGAGGCCGACGAGCAGTACTTC.

The chain couples TRBV19 to TRBJ2-2, with D possibly TRBD1 on 5 matching bases. This CDR3 spans 15 amino acids. The germline V gene encodes CDR1 LNHDA and CDR2 SQIVND (reference sequence). The V and J ends lost 4 bases and 4 bases respectively, with 13 bases between them. The CDR3 DNA is TGTGCCAGTAGTAGTCTCAGGGTTGGCACCGGGGAGCTGTTTTTT. Encoded protein: CASSSLRVGTGELFF.

This clone was counted only a few times. The J gene is TRBJ2-2, the V gene TRBV11-2, with 10 nucleotides matching TRBD2. CDR1 SGHAT and CDR2 FQNNGV come from the germline V gene. This CDR3 is 14 amino acids long. V lost 6 bases and J lost 3; bases outside the gene matches: 1. The CDR3 protein is CASSSGGHTGELFF. The CDR3 DNA follows: TGTGCCAGCAGTAGCGGGGGGCACACCGGGGAGCTGTTTTTT.

In its sample, this clone was seen a few times. The rearrangement links TRBV9 to TRBJ2-1; D is possibly TRBD2 (6 bases). The CDR3 runs to 14 residues. V was clipped by 0 bases and J by 15 bases, with 19 bases between them. CDR1 is SGDLS, CDR2 YYNGEE, per germline. The CDR3 is CASSVELEGTAPFF. CDR3 nucleotide sequence: TGTGCCAGCAGCGTAGAATTGGAGGGGACGGCGCCGTTCTTC.

The rearrangement uses TRBV7-9 and TRBJ2-7, with TRBD2 matching 7 bases. V lost 1 base, J lost 2 bases, and 5 bases stayed unmatched. This CDR3 has 15 residues. Germline CDR1 SEHNR, CDR2 FQNEAQ (reference sequence). Here the CDR3 reads CASSLGPAGTYEQYF. The CDR3 bases are TGTGCCAGCAGCTTAGGCCCAGCGGGGACCTACGAGCAGTACTTC.

The rearrangement links TRBV7-9 to TRBJ2-6; tentative D call: TRBD1 (6 bases). CDR3 length equals 14 residues. Germline V gene sequence: CDR1 SEHNR, CDR2 FQNEAQ (reference sequence). The V and J ends lost 8 bases and 4 bases respectively, with 12 bases between them. CDR3 nucleotide sequence: TGTGCCAGCGGGGGCGCGGAGGGGGCCAACGTCCTGACTTTC. This gives the protein CASGGAEGANVLTF.

This chain connects TRBV5-1 to TRBJ2-1; 15 bases map to TRBD2. Germline assignment: CDR1 SGHRS and CDR2 YFSETQ. Unmatched junction bases numbered 3, after V lost 6 bases and J lost 2 bases. The CDR3 consists of 16 residues. CDR3 coding DNA: TGCGCCAGCACCGGGACTAGCGGGGGGCCCTACAATGAGCAGTTCTTC. Translating it yields CASTGTSGGPYNEQFF.

The rearrangement uses TRBV5-6 and TRBJ1-1, with TRBD1 identical over 7 bases. The J segment lost 4 bases and the V segment lost 4 bases, leaving 10 bases of the junction unmatched. CDR3 length equals 15 residues. Germline V CDR1 and CDR2: SGHDT, YYEEEE. DNA of the CDR3: TGTGCCAGCAGCCCCGACAGGGCGAAGCGCACTGAAGCTTTCTTT. Protein: CASSPDRAKRTEAFF.

The genes are TRBV5-4 and TRBJ2-1, with 9 bases identical to TRBD1. Trimming took 4 bases from V and 7 from J; bases not matched to a gene: 9. The CDR3 totals 15 residues. Germline assignment: CDR1 SGHNT and CDR2 YYREEE (reference sequence). CDR3 nucleotides: TGTGCCAGCAGCCCGGGCGGGACAGGGAGAAATGAGCAGTTCTTC. This sequence encodes CASSPGGTGRNEQFF.

This clone was detected a few times. The V gene is TRBV15, the J gene TRBJ2-7; D possibly corresponds to TRBD1 (6 bases). This CDR3 has 15 amino acids. Deletions cut 1 base from V and 0 bases from J, with 10 bases between. Germline V lookup: CDR1 LNHNV, CDR2 YYDKDF (reference sequence). The CDR3 nucleotides are TGTGCCACCAGCAGAGGAGGACAGAACTCCTACGAGCAGTACTTC. This codes for CATSRGGQNSYEQYF.

The chain links TRBV5-1 to TRBJ2-7; 7 nucleotides agree with TRBD2. The CDR3 loop spans 16 amino acids. V trimming: 0 bases; J trimming: 3 bases; junction bases outside the gene matches: 9. Germline CDR1 SGHRS, CDR2 YFSETQ. The DNA of the CDR3 is TGCGCCAGCAGCTTGGATTCGTCGGCGGGAGTCTACGAGCAGTACTTC. Protein: CASSLDSSAGVYEQYF.

The chain carries TRBV18 and TRBJ2-3, with a tentative D call TRBD1 (5 bases). The germline V gene encodes CDR1 KGHSH and CDR2 LQKENI. The length of the CDR3 is 14 residues. Trimming pared 8 bases from V and 0 bases from J, leaving 12 bases between. DNA for the CDR3: TGTGCCAGCCACCCCAGGACAAGCACAGATACGCAGTATTTT. Its translation: CASHPRTSTDTQYF.

The chain is built from TRBV15 and TRBJ2-3; TRBD2 agrees at 9 bases. After removal of 0 bases from V and 2 bases from J, the junction contained 3 bases not matched to a gene. The CDR3 has 16 amino acids. Germline values: CDR1 LNHNV, CDR2 YYDKDF (reference sequence). The DNA for the CDR3 is TGTGCCACCAGCAGAGAGGCTAGCGGGGTCACAGATACGCAGTATTTT. Translated: CATSREASGVTDTQYF.

This clone showed up just a few times. This sequence joins TRBV7-8 and TRBJ2-6; D possibly corresponds to TRBD1 (6 bases). Deletions cut 2 bases from V and 2 bases from J, with 10 bases between. Germline CDR1 is SGHVS and CDR2 is FQNEAQ. The CDR3 is 16 residues long. Written as DNA, the CDR3 is TGTGCCAGCAGCTTACGAGGGGGACCTGGGGCCAACGTCCTGACTTTC. Its protein is CASSLRGGPGANVLTF.

This clone appeared a few times. The chain links TRBV5-4 to TRBJ2-5; D is possibly TRBD2 (5 bases). The CDR3 is 13 residues long. V was pared by 5 bases and J by 4 bases, with 12 bases between. CDR1 and CDR2 (germline): SGHNT, YYREEE (reference sequence). CDR3 amino acids: CASSLSGGETQYF. In DNA, the CDR3 is TGTGCCAGCAGTCTCTCCGGAGGAGAGACCCAGTACTTC.

The chain combines TRBV30 with TRBJ1-5, with D maybe TRBD1 (5 bases). The V gene lost 1 base and the J gene lost 5 bases, with 9 bases spanning the gap. CDR3 length equals 13 residues. The germline V gene has CDR1 GTSNPN and CDR2 SVGIG (reference sequence). The CDR3 sequence is CAWSGTTDQPQHF. The CDR3 nucleotides read TGTGCCTGGAGTGGGACAACGGATCAGCCCCAGCATTTT.

The chain links TRBV7-2 to TRBJ1-5, with 7 bases that match TRBD1. Looked up from germline, CDR1 is SGHTA and CDR2 is FQGNSA. The J segment lost 7 bases and the V segment lost 5 bases, leaving 14 bases of the junction unmatched. The CDR3 has 16 residues. Here the CDR3 reads CASSRNPGGGWQPQHF. For the CDR3, the DNA is TGTGCCAGCAGCCGAAATCCAGGGGGTGGCTGGCAGCCCCAGCATTTT.

This clone was picked up a small number of times. This chain uses TRBV5-1 with TRBJ2-5; perhaps TRBD1 as D (7 bases). The CDR3 covers 16 residues. V was shortened by 0 bases and J by 5 bases, with 17 bases between the two germline ends. Germline-derived CDR1 and CDR2 are SGHRS and YFSETQ. The DNA of the CDR3 is TGCGCCAGCAGCTTGGCCGCATTGACAGGGAGGGAGACCCAGTACTTC. This translates into CASSLAALTGRETQYF.

This sequence joins TRBV18 and TRBJ2-1; 10 nucleotides agree with TRBD2. Germline trimming cut 3 bases from V and 8 bases from J; bases unmatched to any gene: 10. Per the germline V gene, CDR1 is KGHSH and CDR2 is LQKENI. The CDR3 runs 16 residues. CDR3 DNA sequence: TGTGCCAGCTCACCTCGCTCGAGCGGGGGGGCCGATGAGCAGTTCTTC. Protein: CASSPRSSGGADEQFF.

This clone occurred a few times. The chain uses TRBV7-9 and TRBJ1-4; 7 nucleotides line up with TRBD1. The CDR3 sequence is 15 residues long. Trimming at V came to 1 base and at J to 4 bases, leaving 3 bases not matched to a gene. Germline V gene lookup returns CDR1 SEHNR and CDR2 FQNEAQ (reference sequence). The CDR3 DNA reads TGTGCCAGCAGCTTAGGGGGACAGAATAATGAAAAACTGTTTTTT. It translates to CASSLGGQNNEKLFF.

This clone has more than one count but fewer than ten. V gene TRBV4-1 combines with J gene TRBJ1-5, with D maybe TRBD1 (5 bases). The germline CDR1 and CDR2 sequences are MGHRA and YSYEKL. CDR3 length: 13 amino acids. Deletions cut 0 bases from V and 15 bases from J, with 15 bases between. Here the CDR3 DNA reads TGCGCCAGCAGCCAAGATTTGGCAGGGCTTATGCATTTT. It yields the protein CASSQDLAGLMHF.

V usage is TRBV5-1 and J usage is TRBJ2-1, with 9 bases that match TRBD1. Unmatched junction bases numbered 25, after V lost 2 bases and J lost 1 base. The CDR3 sequence is 23 residues long. CDR1 and CDR2 from the germline V gene are SGHRS and YFSETQ. The CDR3 loop reads CASSFKRTGAEGARLASYNEQFF. Here the CDR3 DNA reads TGCGCCAGCAGCTTTAAGAGGACAGGGGCGGAAGGGGCCCGGCTAGCGTCCTACAATGAGCAGTTCTTC.

The chain has TRBV30 and TRBJ2-3; D is ambiguous. CDR3 length: 13 amino acids. CDR1 GTSNPN and CDR2 SVGIG come from the germline V gene (reference sequence). Trimming removed 6 bases at V and 1 base at J, with 11 bases between. This CDR3 is CACPRFGTDTQYF. CDR3 nucleotide sequence: TGTGCCTGCCCCAGGTTTGGCACAGATACGCAGTATTTT. The complete variable domain, with remaining parts taken from reference TRBV30 and TRBJ2-3, reads SQTIHQWPATLVQPVGSPLSLECTVEGTSNPNLYWYRQAAGRGLQLLFYSVGIGQISSEVPQNLSASRPQDRQFILSSKKLLLSDSGFYLCACPRFGTDTQYFGPGTRLTVL.

J is TRBJ2-2 and V is TRBV7-6, with 14 positions matching TRBD2. The junction had 12 bases not matched to a gene; V was cut back by 6 bases and J by 6 bases. Germline-derived CDR1 and CDR2 are SGHVS and FNYEAQ. The CDR3 runs to 18 residues. CDR3 bases: TGTGCCAGCAGTCCGCGACTAGCGGGAGGGCCTTTTGCCGGGGAGCTGTTTTTT. Its protein is CASSPRLAGGPFAGELFF.

This clone was counted only a few times. The rearrangement joins TRBV5-1 to TRBJ2-1, with 11 positions matching TRBD2. Trimming took 5 bases from V and 7 from J; bases not matched to a gene: 11. This CDR3 comprises 16 residues. Germline CDR1 and CDR2: SGHRS and YFSETQ. The CDR3 DNA reads TGCGCCAGCAGATTAGCGGGGGGGCCTGGTAGAAATGAGCAGTTCTTC. As protein: CASRLAGGPGRNEQFF.

V and J are TRBV19 and TRBJ1-5; 7 bases match TRBD1. Germline V gene data show CDR1 as LNHDA and CDR2 as SQIVND (reference sequence). The V segment lost 4 bases and the J segment 5 bases; nucleotides outside the gene matches: 5. The CDR3 spans 14 residues. The DNA for the CDR3 is TGTGCCAGTAGTACGGGGACAGACTATCAGCCCCAGCATTTT. Its protein is CASSTGTDYQPQHF.

The chain combines TRBV5-1 with TRBJ2-7; D uncertain. Germline V lookup: CDR1 SGHRS, CDR2 YFSETQ. The ends were cut back, 4 bases at V and 3 bases at J, with 17 bases in the middle. This CDR3 is 15 amino acids long. The CDR3 bases are TGCGCCAGCAGCCCTGACTCCGACCCGGGCTACGAGCAGTACTTC. Its protein product is CASSPDSDPGYEQYF. Filled out from reference TRBV5-1 and TRBJ2-7, the complete variable domain reads KAGVTQTPRYLIKTRGQQVTLSCSPISGHRSVSWYQQTPGQGLQFLFEYFSETQRNKGNFPGRFSGRQFSNSRSEMNVSTLELGDSALYLCASSPDSDPGYEQYFGPGTRLTVT.

The table lists this clone with a few counts. The chain has TRBV5-1 and TRBJ2-3; TRBD1 agrees at 8 bases. V shed 4 bases, J shed 6 bases, and the junction held 4 bases outside the gene matches. This CDR3 has 13 residues. Germline V gene sequence: CDR1 SGHRS, CDR2 YFSETQ. The CDR3 DNA reads as TGCGCCAGCAGCCGGACAGGGAAGGATACGCAGTATTTT. This translates into CASSRTGKDTQYF.

CDR3 coding DNA: TGTGCCAGCAGCTTAGGAGCGGGGGTCCAAGAGACCCAGTACTTC. Encoded protein: CASSLGAGVQETQYF. This chain connects TRBV7-9 to TRBJ2-5, with TRBD2 matching 8 bases. The junction had 2 bases not matched to a gene; V was cut back by 1 base and J by 1 base. This CDR3 region has 15 residues. Germline-derived CDR1 and CDR2 are SEHNR and FQNEAQ (reference sequence).

This clone was counted a few times. The same CDR3 is also encoded by other DNA sequences in this sample. The chain couples TRBV6-5 to TRBJ2-7; D may be TRBD1 (6 bases). Germline V CDR1 and CDR2: MNHEY, SVGAGI. CDR3 size: 15 residues. Trimming cost V 0 bases and J 3 bases, with 12 bases left between them. CDR3 DNA sequence: TGTGCCAGCAGTTACTCGGGTCAGGGGAGCTACGAGCAGTACTTC. Translation gives CASSYSGQGSYEQYF.

The V gene is TRBV5-1, the J gene TRBJ2-7; 14 nucleotides align to TRBD2. Per germline, CDR1 SGHRS and CDR2 YFSETQ. The CDR3 sequence is 15 residues long. With V trimmed by 3 bases and J by 6 bases, 5 bases remained unmatched. This CDR3 reads CASSSGLAGGREQYF. The CDR3 DNA follows: TGCGCCAGCAGCTCAGGACTAGCGGGAGGTCGCGAGCAGTACTTC.